The clone carrying this T cell receptor beta chain was counted only a few times. What it binds is unknown. This sample is drawn from a study of shared clonotypes between healthy human individuals. Study at large: Used for every donor were three CD4 naive, three CD4 memory, two CD8 naive and one CD8 memory plate.

From germline, CDR1 is LNHDA and CDR2 SQIVND (reference sequence). This CDR3 comprises 14 residues. V lost 6 bases and J lost 11; bases outside the gene matches: 12. Naive CD8 populations comprised CD45RO-negative cells positively selected for CCR7, excluding terminally differentiated effector memory CD45RA+ cells. Measured with immunoSEQ multiplex PCR; TCRdb has only the in-frame clones, and not every one. The sample includes around 610,000 clones, approximately 96% seen only once; the top ten take around 0.1%. The study, taken as a whole, reports: A few donors held 4.5% to 5% of naive CD4 clonotypes in common. Estimated richness values were generally larger in naive subsets than in memory subsets. Few donors restricted represented genetic and exposure-history diversity.

The sequence came from a woman aged 25-40 years in good health. The sample comprised naive CD8+ T cells sorted from blood. The chain is built from TRBV19 and TRBJ1-5; 8 nucleotides match TRBD1. CDR3 DNA: TGTGCCAGTAGCGGAACAGGGGGGGAAAACTCCCAGCATTTT. Translated, it gives CASSGTGGENSQHF.